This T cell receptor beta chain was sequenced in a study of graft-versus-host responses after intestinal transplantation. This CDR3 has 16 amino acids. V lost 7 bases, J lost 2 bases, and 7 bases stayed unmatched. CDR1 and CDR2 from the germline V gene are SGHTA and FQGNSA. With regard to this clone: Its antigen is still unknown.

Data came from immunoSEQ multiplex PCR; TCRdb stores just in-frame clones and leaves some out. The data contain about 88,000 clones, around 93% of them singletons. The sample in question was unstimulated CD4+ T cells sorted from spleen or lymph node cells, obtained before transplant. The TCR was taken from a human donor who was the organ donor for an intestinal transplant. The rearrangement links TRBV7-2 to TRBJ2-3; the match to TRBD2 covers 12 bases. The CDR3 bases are TGTGCCAGCACCCCAGGACTAGCGGGGAACACAGATACGCAGTATTTT. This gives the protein CASTPGLAGNTDTQYF.